This T cell receptor (beta chain) was sequenced for a study of blood T cells in healthy people across ages. General study results and limits: Because donor CMV status was unknown, expanded clonotype changes were possibly confounded.

Concerning this clonotype: What it binds is not known.

The V gene lost 5 bases and the J gene lost 5 bases, with 16 bases spanning the gap. The CDR3 consists of 15 residues. The germline CDR1 and CDR2 sequences are SEHNR and FQNEAQ (reference sequence). Through a sample-barcoded 5' primer and a J-beta primer mix, a second PCR was run for roughly 7 to 12 cycles. Using its own MiXCR run on the 5' RACE reads, TCRdb lists one record per CDR3 protein. Here the sample spans about 800,000 distinct CDR3 sequences, nearly 60% being singletons. The chain employs TRBV7-9 and TRBJ2-1; D is unclear. This clonotype was obtained from a man aged 25-40 years in good health. Source material: blood. CDR3 sequence: CASSHPTRQDNEQFF. As DNA, the CDR3 is TGTGCCAGCAGCCACCCTACCCGACAAGACAATGAGCAGTTCTTC.